Sequencing of this T cell receptor beta chain was carried out in a study of shared clonotypes between healthy human individuals. All the donors were Caucasian adults who lived in Nashville, Tennessee. This clone is a singleton in its sample. A deep-level run was used for the assay. Clones were read by immunoSEQ multiplex PCR, and TCRdb kept only the in-frame ones, dropping some. The data show roughly 2.6 million clones, more than 90% seen once. Sequencing was done on a sample of naive CD4+ T cells sorted from blood. The subset denotes: CD45RA+ positively selected. The receptor was derived from a man younger than 35 in good health.

The CDR3 sequence is CASSPPWSNRYGYTF. Here the CDR3 DNA reads TGTGCCAGCTCACCACCATGGTCGAACCGCTATGGCTACACCTTC. The V and J genes are TRBV18 and TRBJ1-2; D is unclear. The germline V gene encodes CDR1 KGHSH and CDR2 LQKENI. The CDR3 runs to 15 residues. Trimming removed 0 bases at V and 4 bases at J, with 12 bases between.